The clone carrying this TCR beta chain was seen only once. These data come from a study of T cell responses to AZD1222 COVID-19 vaccine. The assay was immunoSEQ multiplex PCR, and TCRdb's table has in-frame clones only and misses some. The sample gives 110,000 to 150,000 clones, roughly 91% of which show up once; over 7.5% is in the top ten. CDR3 length equals 15 residues. The germline V gene encodes CDR1 SGHKS and CDR2 YYEKEE (reference sequence). V was trimmed by 0 bases and J by 4 bases, leaving 13 bases between them. This sequence was found in an adult in good health. This rearrangement joins TRBV5-5 to TRBJ1-2; D is undetermined. The specimen comprised peripheral blood, sampled on day 0 of AZD1222 vaccination. DNA of the CDR3: TGTGCCAGCAGCTTGGAGGACCCGGGAGTCTATGGCTACACCTTC. It yields the protein CASSLEDPGVYGYTF. Full variable domain (rest looked up from reference TRBV5-5 and TRBJ1-2): DAGVTQSPTHLIKTRGQQVTLRCSPISGHKSVSWYQQVLGQGPQFIFQYYEKEERGRGNFPDRFSARQFPNYSSELNVNALLLGDSALYLCASSLEDPGVYGYTFGSGTRLTVV.